The TCR beta chain described here comes from a study of shared clonotypes between healthy human individuals. Study observations and caveats: Clonotypes shared by all four sorted-subset donors had higher generation probabilities than non-shared clonotypes. Sequencing depth was expected to influence donor clonotype sharing. In having few donors, the study represented limited genetic and exposure-history diversity.

In replicate PCRs of sorted subsets, around 200 ng DNA, approximately 32,000 T cell genomes, was used. Clones were read by immunoSEQ multiplex PCR, and TCRdb kept only the in-frame ones, dropping some. The repertoire consists of a few million clones, with roughly 93% occurring once and the leading ten covering about 1.6%. Selected positively for CCR7 and CD45RO-negative, naive CD8 cells excluded terminally differentiated effector memory CD45RA+ cells. The CDR3 loop spans 13 amino acids. Trimming cost V 6 bases and J 10 bases, with 16 bases left between them. Per the germline V gene, CDR1 is LNHDA and CDR2 is SQIVND (reference sequence). Remarks on this clone: Its matching antigen is unknown.

Sequencing was done on a sample of naive CD8+ T cells from PBMCs. This sequence joins TRBV19 and TRBJ2-1; D tentatively fits TRBD1 or TRBD2 (6 bases each). This TCR was sampled from a man younger than 35 in good health. Some clones in this sample may be carry-over from other donors' samples. In DNA form, the CDR3 reads TGTGCCAGTAGACCTTCCAGGGGAGGAGAGCAGTTCTTC. Translating it yields CASRPSRGGEQFF.